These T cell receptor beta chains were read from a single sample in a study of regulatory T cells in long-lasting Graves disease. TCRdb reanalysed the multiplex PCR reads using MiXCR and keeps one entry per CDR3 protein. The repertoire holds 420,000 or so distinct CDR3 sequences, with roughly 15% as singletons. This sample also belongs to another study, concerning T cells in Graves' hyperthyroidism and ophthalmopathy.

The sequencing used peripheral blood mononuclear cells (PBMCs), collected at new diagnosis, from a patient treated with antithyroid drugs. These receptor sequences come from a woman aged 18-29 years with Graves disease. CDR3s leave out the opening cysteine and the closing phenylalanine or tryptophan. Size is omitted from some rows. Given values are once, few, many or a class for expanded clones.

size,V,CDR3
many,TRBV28,ASKREGYGRDTQY
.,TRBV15,ATSRLAGSYEQY
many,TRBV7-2,ASGNYGYT
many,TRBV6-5,ASSYWGESTEAF
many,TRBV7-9,ASSLMGNQPQH
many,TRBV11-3,ASSLDSGELF
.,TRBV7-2,ASSTRRGF
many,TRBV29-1,SVVAAHYNEQF
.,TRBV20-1,SARDLLAGAEQY
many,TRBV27,ASSPSGDHNEQF
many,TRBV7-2,ASSRDSNEKLF
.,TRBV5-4,ASSLGRRDTEAF
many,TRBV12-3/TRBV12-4,ASSQLDTQY
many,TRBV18,ASSPRVSSQETQY
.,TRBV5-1,ASSLGDSYNEQF
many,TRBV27,ASTPSGRAYEQY
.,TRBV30,AWSRGETQY
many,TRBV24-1,ATSDTGTGSPYEQY
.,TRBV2,ASSPNREIVYGYT
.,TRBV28,ASSFWDRAGEKLF
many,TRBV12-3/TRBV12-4,ASSSTGENQPQH
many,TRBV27,ASSPLGLAGGNEQF
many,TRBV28,ASSLAEDYNEQF
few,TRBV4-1,ASSQDGGNTEAF
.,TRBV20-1,SARVLGYEQF
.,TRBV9,ASSEAPGGYEQY
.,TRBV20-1,SARDSQASYEQY
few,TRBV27,ASRGLLYNEQF
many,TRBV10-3,AISGGTASTDTQY
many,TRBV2,ASSENSNQPQH
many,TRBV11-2,ASSQLAGMGGNEQF
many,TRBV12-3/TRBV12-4,ASSPWTSAYEQY
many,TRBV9,ASSVDSGRSETQY
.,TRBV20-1,SAPASQTYEQY
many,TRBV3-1,ASSQDPSDTQY
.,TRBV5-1,ASRPDRADPANYGYI
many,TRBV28,ASSPRDSGAQDTQY
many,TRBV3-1,ASSRSKNTEAF
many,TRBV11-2,ASSLSGNEQY
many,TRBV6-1,ASRGQGRSGNTIY
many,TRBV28,ASSRGTSGSRETQY
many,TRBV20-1,SARAGGLEQF
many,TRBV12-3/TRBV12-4,ASSLQGARRPQH
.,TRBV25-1,ASSENTPGHTEAF
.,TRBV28,ASRGPDRGWYEQH
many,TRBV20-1,SARDSGDPRNNEQF
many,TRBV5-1,ASSLWRDTTDTQY
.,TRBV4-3,ASSQAQPGVDTGELF
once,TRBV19,ASSVGTGIQETQY
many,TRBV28,ASRQGSGANVLT
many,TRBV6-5,ASSSLRLAGGGSYNEQF
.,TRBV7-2,ASSLVQGASTEAF
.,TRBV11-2,ASSLWGRKETQY